Sequencing of this TCR beta chain was carried out in a study of Graves' ophthalmopathy and Graves' hyperthyroidism. This clonotype has at least ten counts. As the template, RNA transcripts were used to amplify TCR beta CDR3 regions. RT-PCR was first run with HTBI primers, then multiplex PCR in a second round. TCRdb reprocessed the multiplex PCR reads with MiXCR, giving one entry per CDR3 protein. Of some 360,000 distinct CDR3 sequences in the sample, about a sixth are singletons; the top ten hold 2% to 3%. V was clipped by 3 bases and J by 1 base; unmatched bases: 7. Germline V gives CDR1 ENHRY, CDR2 SYGVKD. CDR3 length: 16 residues. Hyperthyroidism patients, aged 18 to 65, were newly diagnosed, under 2 months' duration.

The sample was peripheral blood. The source of this sequence is an adult woman with stable Graves' hyperthyroidism. The chain carries TRBV10-3 and TRBJ2-7; 9 bases are a match to TRBD2. The CDR3 bases are TGTGCCATCAGTGAACCCTCGACTAGCGGATCCTACGAGCAGTACTTC. This sequence encodes CAISEPSTSGSYEQYF.